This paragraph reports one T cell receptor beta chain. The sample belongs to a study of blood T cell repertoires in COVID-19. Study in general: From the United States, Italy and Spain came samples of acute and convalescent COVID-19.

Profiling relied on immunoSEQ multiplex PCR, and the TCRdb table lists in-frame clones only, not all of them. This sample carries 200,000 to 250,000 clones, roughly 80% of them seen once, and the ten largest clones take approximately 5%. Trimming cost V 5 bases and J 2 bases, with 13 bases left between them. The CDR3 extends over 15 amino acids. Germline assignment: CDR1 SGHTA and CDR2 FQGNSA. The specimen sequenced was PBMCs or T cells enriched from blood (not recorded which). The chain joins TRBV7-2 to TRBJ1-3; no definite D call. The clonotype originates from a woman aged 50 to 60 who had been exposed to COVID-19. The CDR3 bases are TGTGCCAGCAGCGCGGGAGACCGCCCTGGAAACACCATATATTTT. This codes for CASSAGDRPGNTIYF.